This T cell receptor (beta chain) was captured by sequencing in a study of cytomegalovirus exposure and HLA in healthy donors. Study results and limitations: Most sequenced TCRs were rare (though some public TCRs occurred in many donors). The tendency of first-cohort TCR clusters to co-occur in the 120 validation repertoires was the finding of a later analysis. Some TCR beta chains (approximately 180 of them) were listed as cytomegalovirus-associated.

This CDR3 has 14 residues. Germline assignment: CDR1 MGHRA and CDR2 YSYEKL. V lost 0 bases to trimming and J lost 8 bases, with 11 bases between them. TCRdb's copy holds only in-frame clones and misses some; the assay was immunoSEQ multiplex PCR. The table records 200,000 or so clones, approximately 84% of them present only once. Note on this clone: What it binds is not known.

While the first cohort had 600 to 850 subjects, the donors belonged to the separate validation cohort of about 110 subjects. V and J are TRBV4-1 and TRBJ2-1; the D is unclear. This clonotype was obtained from a man between 18 and 29 years old in good health and CMV-seropositive. Sequencing was done on a sample of PBMCs. CDR3 protein: CASSQEVDTDEQFF. CDR3 sequence (DNA): TGCGCCAGCAGCCAAGAGGTGGATACAGATGAGCAGTTCTTC.